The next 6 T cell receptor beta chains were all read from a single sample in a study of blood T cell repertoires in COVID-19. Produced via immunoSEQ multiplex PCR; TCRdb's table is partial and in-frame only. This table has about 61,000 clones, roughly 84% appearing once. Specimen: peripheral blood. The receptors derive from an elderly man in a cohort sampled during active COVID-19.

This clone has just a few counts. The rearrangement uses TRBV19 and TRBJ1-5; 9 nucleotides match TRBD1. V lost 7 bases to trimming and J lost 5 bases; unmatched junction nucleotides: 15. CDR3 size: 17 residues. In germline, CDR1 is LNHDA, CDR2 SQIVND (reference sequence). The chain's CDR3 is CASKGEGRDRVHQPQHF. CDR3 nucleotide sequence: TGTGCCAGTAAGGGGGAAGGACGGGACAGGGTACATCAGCCCCAGCATTTT. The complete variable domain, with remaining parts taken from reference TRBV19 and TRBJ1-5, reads DGGITQSPKYLFRKEGQNVTLSCEQNLNHDAMYWYRQDPGQGLRLIYYSQIVNDFQKGDIAEGYSVSREKKESFPLTVTSAQKNPTAFYLCASKGEGRDRVHQPQHFGDGTRLSIL.

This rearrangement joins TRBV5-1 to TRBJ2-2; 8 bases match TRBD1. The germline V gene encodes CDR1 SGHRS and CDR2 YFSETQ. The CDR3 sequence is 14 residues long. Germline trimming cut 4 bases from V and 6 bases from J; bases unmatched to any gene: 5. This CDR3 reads CASSVGQGPGELFF. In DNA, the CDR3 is TGCGCCAGCAGCGTCGGACAGGGCCCCGGGGAGCTGTTTTTT. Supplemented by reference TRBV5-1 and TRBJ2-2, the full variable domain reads KAGVTQTPRYLIKTRGQQVTLSCSPISGHRSVSWYQQTPGQGLQFLFEYFSETQRNKGNFPGRFSGRQFSNSRSEMNVSTLELGDSALYLCASSVGQGPGELFFGEGSRLTVL.

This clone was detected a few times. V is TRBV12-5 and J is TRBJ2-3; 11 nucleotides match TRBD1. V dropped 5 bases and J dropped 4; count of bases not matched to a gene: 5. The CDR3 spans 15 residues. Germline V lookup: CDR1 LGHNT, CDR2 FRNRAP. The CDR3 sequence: CASGVGQGAADTQYF. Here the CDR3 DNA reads TGTGCTAGTGGTGTCGGACAGGGGGCCGCAGATACGCAGTATTTT.

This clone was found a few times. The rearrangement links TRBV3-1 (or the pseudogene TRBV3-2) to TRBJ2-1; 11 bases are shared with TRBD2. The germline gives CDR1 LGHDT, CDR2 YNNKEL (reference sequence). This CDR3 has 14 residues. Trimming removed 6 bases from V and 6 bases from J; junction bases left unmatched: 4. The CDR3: CASSAGTSGNEQFF. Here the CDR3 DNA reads TGTGCCAGCAGTGCCGGGACTAGCGGCAATGAGCAGTTCTTC.

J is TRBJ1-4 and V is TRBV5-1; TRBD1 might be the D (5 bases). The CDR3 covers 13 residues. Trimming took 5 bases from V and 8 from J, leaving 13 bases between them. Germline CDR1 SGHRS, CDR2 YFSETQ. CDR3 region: CASSGGNREKLFF. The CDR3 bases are TGCGCCAGCAGTGGGGGGAATCGGGAAAAACTGTTTTTT.

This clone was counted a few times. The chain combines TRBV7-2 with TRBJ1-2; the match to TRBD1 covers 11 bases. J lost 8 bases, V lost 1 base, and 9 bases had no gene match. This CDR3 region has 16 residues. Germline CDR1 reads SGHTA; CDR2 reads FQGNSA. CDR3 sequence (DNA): TGTGCCAGCAGCTTAGTCTCCCGGGACAGGGGGGGAGGCTACACCTTC. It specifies CASSLVSRDRGGGYTF.